Listed here are 22 T cell receptor beta chains from one sample, sequenced in a study of blood T cell repertoires in COVID-19. Here immunoSEQ multiplex PCR was the method, and the copy in TCRdb shows in-frame clones only, minus some. The sample contains fewer than 400,000 clones, roughly 87% of which appear only once. Sequencing was carried out using PBMCs or T cells enriched from blood (not recorded which). Receptor source: a woman between 18 and 30 years old who had recovered from COVID-19.

The J gene is TRBJ2-1, the V gene TRBV5-1; possibly TRBD2 for D (5 bases). This CDR3 spans 15 amino acids. V was cut by 1 base and J by 9 bases, with 17 bases left in between. CDR1 is SGHRS, CDR2 YFSETQ, per germline. The CDR3 region is CASSLTGLRVGEQFF. The CDR3 nucleotides are TGCGCCAGCAGCTTGACGGGCTTGCGGGTGGGTGAGCAGTTCTTC.

The chain recombines TRBV7-2 with TRBJ1-2; TRBD1 agrees at 7 bases. Germline V lookup: CDR1 SGHTA, CDR2 FQGNSA. The CDR3 extends over 15 amino acids. Germline trimming cut 7 bases from V and 1 base from J; bases unmatched to any gene: 9. CDR3 residues: CASTFGQVINYGYTF. The CDR3 DNA reads TGTGCCAGCACCTTCGGACAGGTGATTAACTATGGCTACACCTTC.

The chain joins TRBV20-1 to TRBJ1-1; TRBD1 matches 7 bases. The J segment lost 12 bases and the V segment lost 5 bases, leaving 9 bases of the junction unmatched. The CDR3 contains 11 residues. CDR1 DFQATT and CDR2 SNEGSKA come from the germline V gene (reference sequence). The CDR3 DNA reads TGCAGTGCTCGTCGGGACAGCGGGTCTTTCTTT. Translated: CSARRDSGSFF.

V and J are TRBV19 and TRBJ2-1, with 10 bases aligning to TRBD1. This CDR3 has 16 residues. Germline CDR1 LNHDA, CDR2 SQIVND (reference sequence). The V gene end was trimmed by 4 bases and the J gene end by 6 bases; junction bases not matched to a gene: 9. The CDR3 sequence: CASSRGGDRGGNEQFF. For the CDR3, the DNA is TGTGCCAGTAGTAGGGGTGGGGACAGGGGTGGCAATGAGCAGTTCTTC.

The chain is built from TRBV4-2 and TRBJ2-2; no firm D call. CDR3 length equals 14 residues. Trimming removed 7 bases at V and 0 bases at J, with 9 bases between. Germline CDR1 and CDR2: LGHNA and YNFKEQ. The CDR3 DNA reads TGTGCCAGCACCCATACGGCGAACACCGGGGAGCTGTTTTTT. Translation: CASTHTANTGELFF.

The V call is TRBV27, the J call TRBJ2-3; D not certain. With 0 bases removed from V and 6 bases from J, the gap between germline ends came to 4 bases. In germline, CDR1 is MNHEY, CDR2 SMNVEV (reference sequence). CDR3 size: 12 residues. CDR3 protein: CASSLSRDTQYF. The CDR3 DNA sequence: TGTGCCAGCAGTTTATCGCGGGATACGCAGTATTTT.

This clone was counted only a few times. The chain links TRBV12-3 or TRBV12-4 to TRBJ1-4; tentative D call: TRBD1 (5 bases). The V gene lost 6 bases and the J gene lost 14 bases, with 13 bases spanning the gap. This CDR3 comprises 11 residues. CDR3 protein: CASSPGGWLFF. The DNA of the CDR3 is TGTGCCAGCAGCCCCGGGGGGTGGCTGTTTTTT.

The V gene is TRBV18, the J gene TRBJ2-5, with 7 positions matching TRBD2. Trimming cost V 3 bases and J 3 bases; bases outside gene matches: 10. The V gene's germline CDR1 is KGHSH and CDR2 LQKENI. This CDR3 has 16 amino acids. CDR3 nucleotides: TGTGCCAGCTCACCCCATTTAGGCAGCGGGGAAGAGACCCAGTACTTC. The encoded protein is CASSPHLGSGEETQYF. The full variable domain, with the rest looked up from reference TRBV18 and TRBJ2-5, is NAGVMQNPRHLVRRRGQEARLRCSPMKGHSHVYWYRQLPEEGLKFMVYLQKENIIDESGMPKERFSAEFPKEGPSILRIQQVVRGDSAAYFCASSPHLGSGEETQYFGPGTRLLVL.

V and J are TRBV5-1 and TRBJ2-7; D perhaps matches TRBD1 (5 bases). Per the germline V gene, CDR1 is SGHRS and CDR2 is YFSETQ. This CDR3 comprises 13 residues. The V and J ends lost 3 bases and 5 bases respectively, with 12 bases between them. The CDR3 DNA reads as TGCGCCAGCAGCTCGTCTAGGGGTGACGAGCAGTACTTC. This sequence encodes CASSSSRGDEQYF.

The V call is TRBV27, the J call TRBJ2-4; perhaps TRBD1 as D (6 bases). V was cut by 5 bases and J by 8 bases, with 25 bases left in between. The CDR3 sequence is 17 residues long. Per the germline V gene, CDR1 is MNHEY and CDR2 is SMNVEV (reference sequence). The DNA of the CDR3 is TGTGCCAGCAGTCCCACTGACAGGCCTATGTTGGTTGACATTCAGTACTTC. It encodes CASSPTDRPMLVDIQYF.

V usage is TRBV9 and J usage is TRBJ2-1, with D tentatively TRBD2 (5 bases). The CDR3 totals 17 residues. The germline V and J ends were trimmed by 7 bases and 0 bases, with 20 bases remaining between them. CDR1 and CDR2 from the germline V gene are SGDLS and YYNGEE. The CDR3 region is CASQRDPLYSSYNEQFF. The CDR3 DNA sequence: TGTGCCAGCCAACGGGATCCGTTGTACAGCTCCTACAATGAGCAGTTCTTC.

The table lists this clone with a count of one. The chain joins TRBV6-5 to TRBJ2-1; D is ambiguous. The CDR3 contains 15 residues. The V gene lost 2 bases and the J gene lost 0 bases, with 8 bases spanning the gap. CDR1 and CDR2 (germline): MNHEY, SVGAGI. CDR3 bases: TGTGCCAGCAGTTACGAGTGGAGCTCCTACAATGAGCAGTTCTTC. It is translated as CASSYEWSSYNEQFF.

The chain has TRBV25-1 and TRBJ1-5; D is perhaps TRBD1 (6 bases). The CDR3 contains 15 residues. V was clipped by 1 base and J by 4 bases, with 11 bases between them. The germline V gene has CDR1 MGHDK and CDR2 SYGVNS. In DNA form, the CDR3 reads TGTGCCAGCAGTGAATTAGGGGGAGGGAATCAGCCCCAGCATTTT. Its protein product is CASSELGGGNQPQHF.

V usage is TRBV6-5 and J usage is TRBJ1-3, with D possibly matching TRBD1 (5 bases). V lost 11 bases to trimming and J lost 1 base, with 12 bases between them. Germline V gives CDR1 MNHEY, CDR2 SVGAGI. The CDR3 has 13 residues. The CDR3 nucleotides read TGTGCCGTCGAGACAGATTCTGGAAACACCATATATTTT. Its protein is CAVETDSGNTIYF.

In its sample, this clone was seen once. V is TRBV6-2 or TRBV6-3 and J is TRBJ2-1, with D possibly TRBD2 on 6 matching bases. CDR1 is MNHEY, CDR2 SVGEGT, per germline. V lost 6 bases to trimming and J lost 6 bases, with 18 bases between them. The CDR3 runs 15 residues. CDR3 bases: TGTGCCAGCAGCAAGGGTGAGGGGAGGCGCAATGAGCAGTTCTTC. This sequence encodes CASSKGEGRRNEQFF.

The J gene is TRBJ1-5, the V gene TRBV28; 10 bases line up with TRBD1. V gave up 6 bases and J gave up 9 bases; unmatched junction bases: 14. Germline-derived CDR1 and CDR2 are MDHEN and SYDVKM. The CDR3 extends over 16 amino acids. Written as DNA, the CDR3 is TGTGCCAGCAGGTCTCCGGGACAGGGGTTCCTGAGGCCCCAGCATTTT. It is translated as CASRSPGQGFLRPQHF.

V and J are TRBV5-4 and TRBJ1-2; D unresolved. The V gene's germline CDR1 is SGHNT and CDR2 YYREEE (reference sequence). Trimming stripped 4 bases from V and 6 bases from J, with 19 bases between. This CDR3 has 15 residues. CDR3 sequence: CASSPPWADRNGYTF. CDR3 sequence (DNA): TGTGCCAGCAGCCCCCCCTGGGCAGATAGGAATGGCTACACCTTC.

The sample holds a few counts of this clone. This chain's CDR3 is CASDGAGQSSDEQYF. In DNA form, the CDR3 reads TGTGCCAGCGATGGGGCGGGACAGAGTTCGGACGAGCAGTACTTC. This chain links TRBV11-3 with TRBJ2-7; weak D call: TRBD1 (7 bases). V was trimmed by 8 bases and J by 5 bases, leaving 22 bases between them. This CDR3 spans 15 amino acids. The germline CDR1 and CDR2 sequences are SGHNT and YENEEA.

This clone was recorded only once. The gene calls are TRBV2 and TRBJ1-5; D is possibly TRBD1 (5 bases). The CDR3 spans 15 residues. Trimming took 2 bases from V and 3 from J, leaving 11 bases between them. Germline V gene data show CDR1 as SNHLY and CDR2 as FYNNEI. This CDR3 reads CASSESAGINQPQHF. The CDR3, as DNA: TGTGCCAGCAGTGAATCGGCAGGGATCAATCAGCCCCAGCATTTT. Using reference TRBV2 and TRBJ1-5 for the parts outside the CDR3, the full variable domain is EPEVTQTPSHQVTQMGQEVILRCVPISNHLYFYWYRQILGQKVEFLVSFYNNEISEKSEIFDDQFSVERPDGSNFTLKIRSTKLEDSAMYFCASSESAGINQPQHFGDGTRLSIL.

The gene calls are TRBV12-3 or TRBV12-4 and TRBJ1-1; D not resolved. Trimming stripped 1 base from V and 11 bases from J, with 14 bases between. This CDR3 spans 13 amino acids. DNA of the CDR3: TGTGCCAGCAGTTTAGAGAAAGGACTAGAGGCTTTCTTT. Its translation is CASSLEKGLEAFF.

The V gene is TRBV27, the J gene TRBJ1-2; no clear D. CDR1 MNHEY and CDR2 SMNVEV come from the germline V gene (reference sequence). The CDR3 has 14 amino acids. V lost 4 bases, J lost 4 bases, and 13 bases lay in between. CDR3 sequence: CASSSRTEGYGYTF. The DNA of the CDR3 is TGTGCCAGCAGTTCTCGGACCGAGGGCTATGGCTACACCTTC.

This chain links TRBV11-2 with TRBJ2-2, with a weak D call TRBD1 (6 bases). The CDR3 length is 15 residues. From germline, CDR1 is SGHAT and CDR2 FQNNGV. V was shortened by 5 bases and J by 1 base, with 11 bases between the two germline ends. CDR3 coding DNA: TGTGCCAGCAGCCTCCAGGGGATGAACACCGGGGAGCTGTTTTTT. As protein: CASSLQGMNTGELFF.